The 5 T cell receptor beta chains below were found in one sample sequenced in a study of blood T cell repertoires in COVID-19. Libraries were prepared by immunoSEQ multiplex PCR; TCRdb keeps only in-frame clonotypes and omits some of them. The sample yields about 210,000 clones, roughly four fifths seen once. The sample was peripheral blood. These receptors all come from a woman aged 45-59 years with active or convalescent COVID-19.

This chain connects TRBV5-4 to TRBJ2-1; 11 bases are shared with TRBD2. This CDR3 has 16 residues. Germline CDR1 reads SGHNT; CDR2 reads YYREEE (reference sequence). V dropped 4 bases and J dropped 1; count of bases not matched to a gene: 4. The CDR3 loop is CASSPASGRSYNEQFF. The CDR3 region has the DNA TGTGCCAGCAGCCCCGCTAGCGGGAGGTCCTACAATGAGCAGTTCTTC.

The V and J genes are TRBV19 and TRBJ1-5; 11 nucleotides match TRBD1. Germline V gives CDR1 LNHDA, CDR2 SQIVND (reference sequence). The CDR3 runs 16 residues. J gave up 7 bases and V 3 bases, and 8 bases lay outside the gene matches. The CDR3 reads CASSMGGQGAGQPQHF. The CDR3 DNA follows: TGTGCCAGTAGTATGGGAGGACAGGGGGCTGGACAGCCCCAGCATTTT.

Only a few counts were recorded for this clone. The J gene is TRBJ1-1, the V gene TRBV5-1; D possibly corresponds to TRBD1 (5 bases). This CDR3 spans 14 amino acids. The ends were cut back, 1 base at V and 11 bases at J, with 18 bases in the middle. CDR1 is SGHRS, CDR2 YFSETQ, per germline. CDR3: CASSLPTGGGEAFF. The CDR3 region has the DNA TGCGCCAGCAGCTTGCCCACAGGCGGCGGGGAGGCTTTCTTT.

CDR3 bases: TGTGCCAGTAGAGTCTCCCGGGACGTCGGACAGCTCCACTTT. It is translated as CASRVSRDVGQLHF. The chain combines TRBV19 with TRBJ1-6; D may be TRBD1 (6 bases). The germline V gene encodes CDR1 LNHDA and CDR2 SQIVND (reference sequence). This CDR3 has 14 amino acids. The V gene lost 6 bases and the J gene lost 16 bases, with 22 bases spanning the gap.

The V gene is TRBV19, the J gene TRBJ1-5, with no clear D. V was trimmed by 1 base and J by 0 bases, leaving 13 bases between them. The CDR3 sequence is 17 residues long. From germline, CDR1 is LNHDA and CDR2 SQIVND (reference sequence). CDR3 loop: CASSIGSYLYSNQPQHF. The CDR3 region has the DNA TGTGCCAGTAGTATAGGGTCCTATCTCTATAGCAATCAGCCCCAGCATTTT.